Included here is one TCR beta chain sequence, with context. Its antigen remains unidentified. Only in-frame clones appear in the TCRdb table, and some are missing; sequencing was by immunoSEQ multiplex PCR. The data show 2 million to 2.5 million clones, with roughly 92% seen just once and approximately 0.39% held by the top ten. Each donor was a Caucasian adult residing in Nashville, Tennessee. This sample was included in a study of shared clonotypes between healthy human individuals. Germline V CDR1 and CDR2: GTSNPN, SVGIG (reference sequence). V was clipped by 6 bases and J by 0 bases, with 14 bases between them. CDR3 length: 15 residues. Regarding the study as a whole: The four-donor shared clonotypes exceeded non-shared clonotypes in generation probability, with non-shared ones scoring lower.

The sequence was collected from a man aged 18 to 29 in good health. Some clones in this sample may be carry-over from other donors' samples. The genes are TRBV30 and TRBJ1-4; no clear D. The sequenced material came from naive CD4+ T cells from PBMCs. The subset was: CD45RA+ positively selected. As DNA, the CDR3 is TGTGCCTGTTTCCCTTTGGAGGCAACTAATGAAAAACTGTTTTTT. Its protein product is CACFPLEATNEKLFF. Full variable domain (missing parts from reference TRBV30 and TRBJ1-4): SQTIHQWPATLVQPVGSPLSLECTVEGTSNPNLYWYRQAAGRGLQLLFYSVGIGQISSEVPQNLSASRPQDRQFILSSKKLLLSDSGFYLCACFPLEATNEKLFFGSGTQLSVL.